This record concerns one TCR beta chain sequence. The antigen is undetermined. Germline-derived CDR1 and CDR2 are LGHDT and YNNKEL (reference sequence). V lost 5 bases and J lost 6; bases outside the gene matches: 7. The CDR3 is made up of 14 amino acids. The data originate from a study of T cell responses to AZD1222 COVID-19 vaccine. Study findings and constraints: White British ancestry dominated among donors, who included more females, and clonal diversity was possibly underestimated. Unmutated variant regions are reportedly the target of nearly half of TCRs that are spike-specific.

Produced via immunoSEQ multiplex PCR; TCRdb's table is partial and in-frame only. The sample holds more than 150,000 clones; 92% are singletons and the top ten take 1.3%. Specimen: peripheral blood, collected 28 days after the second AZD1222 dose. The TCR sequence derives from an adult who received the AZD1222 COVID-19 vaccine. This chain joins TRBV3-1 (or the pseudogene TRBV3-2) and TRBJ2-1; 7 bases fit TRBD2. The CDR3 bases are TGTGCCAGCAGCGCTAGCGGTAGGGGCAATGAGCAGTTCTTC. Residues: CASSASGRGNEQFF.